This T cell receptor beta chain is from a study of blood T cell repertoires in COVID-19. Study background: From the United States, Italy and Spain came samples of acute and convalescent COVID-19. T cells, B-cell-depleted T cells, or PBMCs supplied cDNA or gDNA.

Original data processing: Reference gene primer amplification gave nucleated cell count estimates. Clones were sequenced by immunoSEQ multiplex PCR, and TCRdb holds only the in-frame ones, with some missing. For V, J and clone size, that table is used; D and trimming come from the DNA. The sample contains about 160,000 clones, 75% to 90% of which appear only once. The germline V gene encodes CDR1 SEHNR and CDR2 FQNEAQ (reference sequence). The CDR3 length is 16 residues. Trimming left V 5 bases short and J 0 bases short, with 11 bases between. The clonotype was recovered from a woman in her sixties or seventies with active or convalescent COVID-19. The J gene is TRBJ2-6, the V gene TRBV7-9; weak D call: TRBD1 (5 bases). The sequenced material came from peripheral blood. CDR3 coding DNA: TGTGCCAGCAGCCCCACAGGTCTCTCTGGGGCCAACGTCCTGACTTTC. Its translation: CASSPTGLSGANVLTF.